These 14 T cell receptor beta chains came from one sample sequenced in a study of cytomegalovirus exposure and HLA in healthy donors. 60 Vbeta and 13 Jbeta primers were used in PCR. The protocol was immunoSEQ multiplex PCR, while the TCRdb copy is restricted to in-frame clones and leaves out a portion. The sample records about 110,000 clones, 75% to 90% being singletons. The sequenced material came from PBMCs. These receptors all come from a middle-aged man in good health and CMV-seronegative.

The chain joins TRBV28 to TRBJ1-2; D gene ambiguous. Deletions cut 3 bases from V and 8 bases from J, with 10 bases between. CDR1 is MDHEN, CDR2 SYDVKM, per germline. CDR3 length: 12 amino acids. This CDR3 is CASSLAGGGYTF. CDR3 nucleotide sequence: TGTGCCAGCAGTTTGGCAGGTGGAGGCTACACCTTC.

The rearrangement joins TRBV9 to TRBJ1-4; D gene unclear. The CDR3 covers 12 residues. Germline CDR1 SGDLS, CDR2 YYNGEE. Trimming shortened V by 3 bases and J by 7 bases, and 7 bases separated the two germline ends. The CDR3 DNA is TGTGCCAGCAGCGCTGTCGGTGAAAAACTGTTTTTT. It specifies CASSAVGEKLFF. The entire variable domain, with the rest obtained from reference TRBV9 and TRBJ1-4, is as follows: DSGVTQTPKHLITATGQRVTLRCSPRSGDLSVYWYQQSLDQGLQFLIQYYNGEERAKGNILERFSAQQFPDLHSELNLSSLELGDSALYFCASSAVGEKLFFGSGTQLSVL.

The chain uses TRBV30 and TRBJ1-5; the D is unclear. The CDR3 totals 13 residues. Germline CDR1 reads GTSNPN; CDR2 reads SVGIG (reference sequence). The V end was cut by 5 bases, the J end by 6 bases, with 14 bases between. The CDR3 is CAWGSGGGQPQHF. The DNA for the CDR3 is TGTGCCTGGGGTTCGGGCGGAGGTCAGCCCCAGCATTTT.

The rearrangement joins TRBV7-8 to TRBJ2-5, with D perhaps TRBD1 (7 bases). CDR1 is SGHVS and CDR2 is FQNEAQ in the germline V gene. The CDR3 covers 17 residues. Trimming removed 3 bases from V and 6 bases from J, with 23 bases in between. The chain's CDR3 is CASSFSKRAGGLKTQYF. CDR3 DNA: TGTGCCAGCAGCTTCTCGAAGCGGGCAGGGGGTCTAAAGACCCAGTACTTC.

The genes are TRBV10-3 and TRBJ1-4; D perhaps matches TRBD1 (5 bases). The CDR3 is 15 amino acids. Looked up from germline, CDR1 is ENHRY and CDR2 is SYGVKD. V was shortened by 8 bases and J by 7 bases, with 20 bases between the two germline ends. The CDR3 sequence is CAIGAGGSRSEKLFF. The CDR3 DNA is TGTGCCATCGGGGCTGGTGGTTCGAGGAGTGAAAAACTGTTTTTT.

As DNA, the CDR3 is TGTGCCAGCAGAAAGACCGGGACAGGGACCTACGAGCAGTACTTC. This codes for CASRKTGTGTYEQYF. The V and J genes are TRBV6-6 and TRBJ2-7; 9 nucleotides agree with TRBD1. The CDR3 spans 15 residues. Germline CDR1 and CDR2: MNHNY and SVGAGI (reference sequence). The V segment lost 6 bases and the J segment 2 bases; nucleotides outside the gene matches: 8.

CDR3 sequence: CAWSVLGEGNYGYTF. The CDR3 nucleotides are TGTGCCTGGAGTGTACTAGGGGAGGGGAACTATGGCTACACCTTC. This rearrangement joins TRBV30 to TRBJ1-2; D may be TRBD1 (5 bases). The ends were cut back, 0 bases at V and 2 bases at J, with 13 bases in the middle. The germline V gene encodes CDR1 GTSNPN and CDR2 SVGIG (reference sequence). This CDR3 region has 15 residues.

The chain is built from TRBV4-3 and TRBJ2-7; weak D call: TRBD2 (5 bases). The germline CDR1 and CDR2 sequences are LGHNA and YSLEER. V shed 4 bases and J shed 2 bases, with 9 bases lying between them. CDR3 length: 13 residues. The CDR3 here is CASSPGIAYEQYF. CDR3 nucleotide sequence: TGCGCCAGCAGCCCCGGGATCGCCTACGAGCAGTACTTC.

The V and J genes are TRBV5-6 and TRBJ2-1, with 11 bases that match TRBD1. Germline V gives CDR1 SGHDT, CDR2 YYEEEE. The V segment lost 3 bases and the J segment 8 bases; nucleotides outside the gene matches: 10. This CDR3 region has 16 residues. The CDR3 nucleotides read TGTGCCAGCAGCTACCCGGGACAGGGGGTGGGCTATGAGCAGTTCTTC. Translating gives CASSYPGQGVGYEQFF.

The sample holds one count of this clone. The chain links TRBV10-3 to TRBJ2-1; no firm D call. From germline, CDR1 is ENHRY and CDR2 SYGVKD. The V end was cut by 8 bases, the J end by 8 bases, with 22 bases between. The CDR3 length is 15 residues. CDR3 protein: CAIGQLDNSRDEQFF. The CDR3 DNA reads as TGTGCCATCGGGCAGTTAGACAACTCGCGCGATGAGCAGTTCTTC.

V and J are TRBV29-1 and TRBJ1-2; maybe TRBD1 (5 bases). V gave up 5 bases and J gave up 8 bases, with 18 bases separating them. This CDR3 spans 13 amino acids. Germline V lookup: CDR1 SQVTM, CDR2 ANQGSEA. CDR3 DNA: TGCAGCGTTCAGACAGCTTCCTTGGCAGGCTACACCTTC. Amino acid sequence: CSVQTASLAGYTF.

V is TRBV28 and J is TRBJ1-2; TRBD1 is a possible D gene (5 bases). Germline CDR1 reads MDHEN; CDR2 reads SYDVKM. The CDR3 is made up of 12 amino acids. V dropped 11 bases and J dropped 8 bases, with 18 bases sitting between them. The DNA for the CDR3 is TGTGCCGAGCAACAGGCCACCGGCGGCTACACCTTC. Translated, it gives CAEQQATGGYTF.

This chain uses TRBV9 with TRBJ2-3; TRBD2 agrees at 14 bases. Per germline, CDR1 SGDLS and CDR2 YYNGEE. J was trimmed by 7 bases and V by 4 bases; bases with no gene match: 11. The CDR3 has 17 residues. CDR3 bases: TGTGCCAGCAGCAAACCCGGGACTAGCGGGGGAACAAATACGCAGTATTTT. This translates into CASSKPGTSGGTNTQYF.

This sequence joins TRBV7-2 and TRBJ2-5, with 7 bases lining up with TRBD1. After removal of 3 bases from V and 2 bases from J, the junction contained 6 bases not matched to a gene. CDR3 length equals 15 residues. Germline assignment: CDR1 SGHTA and CDR2 FQGNSA. The CDR3 loop reads CASSFLTGLQETQYF. The DNA for the CDR3 is TGTGCCAGCAGCTTCCTGACAGGGCTGCAAGAGACCCAGTACTTC.